Reported below is one TCR beta chain. Its antigen remains unidentified. This sample is part of a study of cytomegalovirus exposure and HLA in healthy donors. The CDR3 loop spans 14 amino acids. The germline gives CDR1 MGHRA, CDR2 YSYEKL. V shed 3 bases and J 5 bases; nucleotides not matched to a gene: 2. The PCR used 60 Vbeta and 13 Jbeta primers. The protocol was immunoSEQ multiplex PCR, while the TCRdb copy is restricted to in-frame clones and leaves out a portion. The sample has tens of thousands of clones, 75% to 80% seen once. Study-wide findings and caveats: CMV serostatus was the sole immune exposure information available.

The TCR comes from a female donor in good health and CMV-seronegative. Source material: PBMCs. The gene calls are TRBV4-1 and TRBJ2-7, with 12 bases that match TRBD1. The CDR3 loop is CASSHGTGGDEQYF. For the CDR3, the DNA is TGCGCCAGCAGCCACGGGACAGGGGGCGACGAGCAGTACTTC.